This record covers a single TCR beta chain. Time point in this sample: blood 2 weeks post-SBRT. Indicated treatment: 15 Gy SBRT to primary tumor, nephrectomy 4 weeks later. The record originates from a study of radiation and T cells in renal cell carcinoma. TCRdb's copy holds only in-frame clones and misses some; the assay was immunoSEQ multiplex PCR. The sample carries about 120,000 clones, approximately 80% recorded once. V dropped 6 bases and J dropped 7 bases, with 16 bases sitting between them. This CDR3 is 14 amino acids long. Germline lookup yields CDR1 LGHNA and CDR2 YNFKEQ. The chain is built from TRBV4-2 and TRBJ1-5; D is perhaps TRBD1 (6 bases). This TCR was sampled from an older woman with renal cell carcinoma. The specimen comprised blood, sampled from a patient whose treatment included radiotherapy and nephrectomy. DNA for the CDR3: TGTGCCAGCAGATTAGGGGGGGGGACCCAGCCCCAGCATTTT. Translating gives CASRLGGGTQPQHF.